This TCR beta chain is from a study of blood T cell repertoires in COVID-19. The age range of participants was 18 to 89 years, with residence in about 25 US areas. In the authors' methods: It was from reference gene primer amplification that nucleated cell counts were estimated. The data were produced by immunoSEQ multiplex PCR, yet TCRdb's version contains in-frame clones alone and is incomplete. For V, J and clone size, that table is used; D and trimming come from the DNA. The repertoire includes roughly 190,000 clones, around 83% of them detected once, and 3% to 3.5% sits in the top ten. The sample consisted of PBMCs or T cells enriched from blood (not recorded which). This clonotype was sampled from a woman in her twenties or thirties who had been exposed to COVID-19.

The chain's CDR3 is CASSFWTIQNTGELFF. The CDR3 DNA follows: TGTGCCAGCAGCTTCTGGACTATCCAAAACACCGGGGAGCTGTTTTTT. The genes are TRBV7-8 and TRBJ2-2; perhaps TRBD2 as D (6 bases). Germline values: CDR1 SGHVS, CDR2 FQNEAQ. The germline V and J ends were trimmed by 3 bases and 2 bases, with 13 bases remaining between them. The CDR3 runs 16 residues.